This TCR beta chain is from a study of cytomegalovirus exposure and HLA in healthy donors. The PCR ran on 60 Vbeta and 13 Jbeta primers. Only in-frame clones appear in the TCRdb table, and some are missing; sequencing was by immunoSEQ multiplex PCR. Of 110,000 or so clones listed, 77% are singletons. The CDR3 extends over 14 amino acids. The germline V gene has CDR1 SGHNT and CDR2 YENEEA. V lost 5 bases, J lost 5 bases, and 4 bases stayed unmatched. On this clone itself: The antigen is undetermined.

Study-wide points: What was likely a sequencing artifact was a cluster of highly shared sequence variants.

The sample was PBMCs. The receptor's source is a man aged 45-60 years in good health and CMV-seropositive. The chain recombines TRBV11-3 with TRBJ2-1; 9 positions agree with TRBD2. The CDR3 sequence: CASSLAGWNNEQFF. CDR3 DNA sequence: TGTGCCAGCAGCCTAGCGGGGTGGAACAATGAGCAGTTCTTC.